The entry below describes one T cell receptor beta chain. The study drew participants aged about 18 to 95 years from some 23 US areas. Participants' reported clinical history set cohort assignment. In the study's own analysis: Nucleated cell counts were estimated from reference gene primer amplification. Libraries were prepared by immunoSEQ multiplex PCR; TCRdb keeps only in-frame clonotypes and omits some of them. That table furnishes V, J and clone size, whereas the DNA furnished D and trimming. This sample has hundreds of thousands of clones; approximately 83% occur once, and the top ten carry approximately 4.9%. The data stem from a study of blood T cell repertoires in COVID-19. Whole-study context: Material from acute and convalescent COVID-19 was sourced from the United States, Italy and Spain.

Sequenced input: PBMCs or T cells enriched from blood (not recorded which). This clonotype was obtained from a woman in her fifties or sixties who had been exposed to COVID-19.

The CDR3 DNA reads as TGTGCCAGCAGTGATAGAGTTGAGAGCTACACCTTC. It encodes CASSDRVESYTF. The chain employs TRBV6-1 and TRBJ1-2; D is uncertain. Trimming took off 3 bases at V and 9 bases at J, with 11 bases between the two ends. Germline CDR1 reads MNHNS; CDR2 reads SASEGT. CDR3 length: 12 amino acids.